This TCR beta chain was sequenced for a study of cytomegalovirus exposure and HLA in healthy donors. With 60 Vbeta and 13 Jbeta primers, the PCR was carried out. Here immunoSEQ multiplex PCR was the method, and the copy in TCRdb shows in-frame clones only, minus some. This sample has over 200,000 clones, with 77% found just once. V shed 4 bases, J shed 1 base, and the junction held 8 bases outside the gene matches. The CDR3 is 17 residues long. Germline V gene sequence: CDR1 SGHTA, CDR2 FQGNSA. The chain is built from TRBV7-2 and TRBJ2-1, with TRBD2 matching over 9 bases. The sequenced sample was PBMCs. The clonotype originates from an older woman in good health and CMV-seropositive. CDR3 DNA: TGTGCCAGCAGCTCAGCTGGACTAGCGAGGTCCTACAATGAGCAGTTCTTC. Residues: CASSSAGLARSYNEQFF.